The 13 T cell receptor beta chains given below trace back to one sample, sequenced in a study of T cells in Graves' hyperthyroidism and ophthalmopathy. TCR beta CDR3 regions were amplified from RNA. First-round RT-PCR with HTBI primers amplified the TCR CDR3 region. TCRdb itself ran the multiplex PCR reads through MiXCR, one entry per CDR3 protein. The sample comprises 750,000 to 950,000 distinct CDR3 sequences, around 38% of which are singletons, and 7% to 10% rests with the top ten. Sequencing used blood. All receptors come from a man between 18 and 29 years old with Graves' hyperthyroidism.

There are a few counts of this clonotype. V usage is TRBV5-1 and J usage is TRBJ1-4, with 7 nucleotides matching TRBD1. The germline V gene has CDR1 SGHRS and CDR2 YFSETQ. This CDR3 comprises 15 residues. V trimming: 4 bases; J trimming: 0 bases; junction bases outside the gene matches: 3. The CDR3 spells CASSEGTATNEKLFF. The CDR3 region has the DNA TGCGCCAGCAGCGAAGGGACAGCAACTAATGAAAAACTGTTTTTT.

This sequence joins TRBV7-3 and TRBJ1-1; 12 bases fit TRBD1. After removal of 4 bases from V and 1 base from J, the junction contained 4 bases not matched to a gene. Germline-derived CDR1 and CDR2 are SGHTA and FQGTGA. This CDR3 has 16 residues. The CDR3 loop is CASSWGQGATNTEAFF. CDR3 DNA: TGTGCCAGCAGCTGGGGACAGGGGGCAACGAACACTGAAGCTTTCTTT.

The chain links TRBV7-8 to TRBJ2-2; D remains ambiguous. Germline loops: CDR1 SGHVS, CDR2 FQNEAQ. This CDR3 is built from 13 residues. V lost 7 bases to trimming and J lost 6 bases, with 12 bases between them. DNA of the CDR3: TGTGCCAGCACCCCGCGGCTCCCCGGGGAGCTGTTTTTT. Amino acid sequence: CASTPRLPGELFF.

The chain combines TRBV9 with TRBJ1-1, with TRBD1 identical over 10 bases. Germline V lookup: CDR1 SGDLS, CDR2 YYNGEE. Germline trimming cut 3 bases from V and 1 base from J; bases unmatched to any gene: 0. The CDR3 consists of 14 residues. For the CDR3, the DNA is TGTGCCAGCAGCGGACAGGGGGCGAACACTGAAGCTTTCTTT. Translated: CASSGQGANTEAFF.

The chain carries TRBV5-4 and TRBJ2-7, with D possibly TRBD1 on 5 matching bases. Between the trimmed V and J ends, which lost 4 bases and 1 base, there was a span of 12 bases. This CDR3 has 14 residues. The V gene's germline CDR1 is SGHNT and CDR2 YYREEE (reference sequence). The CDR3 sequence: CASSNSRTSYEQYF. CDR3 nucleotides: TGTGCCAGCAGCAATTCCAGGACATCCTACGAGCAGTACTTC.

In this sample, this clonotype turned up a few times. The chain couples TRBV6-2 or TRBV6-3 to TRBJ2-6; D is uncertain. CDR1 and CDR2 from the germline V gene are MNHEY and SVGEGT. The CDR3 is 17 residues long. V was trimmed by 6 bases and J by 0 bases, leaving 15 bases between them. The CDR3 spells CASSLPRHSSGANVLTF. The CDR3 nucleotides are TGTGCCAGCAGCCTTCCTAGACATAGCTCTGGGGCCAACGTCCTGACTTTC.

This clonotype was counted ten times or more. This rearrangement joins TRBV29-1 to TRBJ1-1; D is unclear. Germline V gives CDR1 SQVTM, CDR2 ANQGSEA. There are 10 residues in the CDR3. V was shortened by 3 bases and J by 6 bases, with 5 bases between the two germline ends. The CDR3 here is CSVDSAEAFF. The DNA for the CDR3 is TGCAGCGTTGATTCCGCTGAAGCTTTCTTT.

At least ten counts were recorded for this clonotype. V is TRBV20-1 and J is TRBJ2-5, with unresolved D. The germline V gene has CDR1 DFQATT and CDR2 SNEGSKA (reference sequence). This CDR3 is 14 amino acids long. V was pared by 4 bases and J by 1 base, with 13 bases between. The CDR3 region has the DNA TGCAGTGCTAAGGGTAGGCAGCGCCAAGAGACCCAGTACTTC. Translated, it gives CSAKGRQRQETQYF.

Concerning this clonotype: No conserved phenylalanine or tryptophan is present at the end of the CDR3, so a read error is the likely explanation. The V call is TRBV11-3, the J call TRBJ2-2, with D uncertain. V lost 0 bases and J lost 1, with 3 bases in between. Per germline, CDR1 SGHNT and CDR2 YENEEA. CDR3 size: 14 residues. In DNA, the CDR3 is TGTGCCAGCAGCTTAGAGGGGAACACCGGGGAGCTGTTTTCT. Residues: CASSLEGNTGELFS.

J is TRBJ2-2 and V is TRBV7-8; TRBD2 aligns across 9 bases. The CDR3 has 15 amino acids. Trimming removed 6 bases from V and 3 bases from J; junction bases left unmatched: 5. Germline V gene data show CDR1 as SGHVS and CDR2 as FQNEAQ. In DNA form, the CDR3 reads TGTGCCAGCAGTTTTGCGGGGGGGTACACCGGGGAGCTGTTTTTT. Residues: CASSFAGGYTGELFF. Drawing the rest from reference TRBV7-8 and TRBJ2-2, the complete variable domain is GAGVSQSPRYKVAKRGQDVALRCDPISGHVSLFWYQQALGQGPEFLTYFQNEAQLDKSGLPSDRFFAERPEGSVSTLKIQRTQQEDSAVYLCASSFAGGYTGELFFGEGSRLTVL.

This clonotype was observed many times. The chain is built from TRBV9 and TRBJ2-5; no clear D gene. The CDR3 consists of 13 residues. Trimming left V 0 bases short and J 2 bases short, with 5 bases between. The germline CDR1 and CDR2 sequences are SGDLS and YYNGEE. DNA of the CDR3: TGTGCCAGCAGCGTAGGCCAGCAAGAGACCCAGTACTTC. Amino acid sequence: CASSVGQQETQYF. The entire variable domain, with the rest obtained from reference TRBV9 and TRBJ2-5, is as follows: DSGVTQTPKHLITATGQRVTLRCSPRSGDLSVYWYQQSLDQGLQFLIQYYNGEERAKGNILERFSAQQFPDLHSELNLSSLELGDSALYFCASSVGQQETQYFGPGTRLLVL.

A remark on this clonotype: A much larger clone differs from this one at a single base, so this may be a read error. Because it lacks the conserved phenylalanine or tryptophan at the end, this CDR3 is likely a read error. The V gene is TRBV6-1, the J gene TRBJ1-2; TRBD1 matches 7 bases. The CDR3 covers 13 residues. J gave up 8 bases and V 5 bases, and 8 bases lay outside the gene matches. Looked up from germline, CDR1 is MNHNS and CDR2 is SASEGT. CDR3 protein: CASSPTGFYGYTL. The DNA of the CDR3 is TGTGCCAGCAGTCCGACAGGGTTTTACGGCTACACCCTC.

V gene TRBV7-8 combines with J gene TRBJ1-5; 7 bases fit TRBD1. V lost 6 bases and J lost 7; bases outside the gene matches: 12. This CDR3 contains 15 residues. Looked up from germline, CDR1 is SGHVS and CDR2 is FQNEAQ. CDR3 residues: CASSLGGRGRQPQHF. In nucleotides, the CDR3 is TGTGCCAGCAGTTTGGGAGGGAGGGGGCGGCAGCCCCAGCATTTT.